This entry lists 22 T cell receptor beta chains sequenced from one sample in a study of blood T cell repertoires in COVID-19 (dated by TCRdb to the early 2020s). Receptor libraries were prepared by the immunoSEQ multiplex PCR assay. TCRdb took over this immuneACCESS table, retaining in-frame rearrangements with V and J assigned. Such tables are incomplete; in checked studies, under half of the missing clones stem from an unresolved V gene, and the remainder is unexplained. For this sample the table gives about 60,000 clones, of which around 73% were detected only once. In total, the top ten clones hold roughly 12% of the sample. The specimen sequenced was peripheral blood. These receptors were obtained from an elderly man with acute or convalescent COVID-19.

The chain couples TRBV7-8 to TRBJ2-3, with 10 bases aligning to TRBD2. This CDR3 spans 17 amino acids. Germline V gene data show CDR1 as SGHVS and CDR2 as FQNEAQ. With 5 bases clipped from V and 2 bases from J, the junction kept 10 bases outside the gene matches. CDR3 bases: TGTGCCAGCAGCCCCAGAGGCCTAGCGGGGGTCACAGATACGCAGTATTTT. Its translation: CASSPRGLAGVTDTQYF.

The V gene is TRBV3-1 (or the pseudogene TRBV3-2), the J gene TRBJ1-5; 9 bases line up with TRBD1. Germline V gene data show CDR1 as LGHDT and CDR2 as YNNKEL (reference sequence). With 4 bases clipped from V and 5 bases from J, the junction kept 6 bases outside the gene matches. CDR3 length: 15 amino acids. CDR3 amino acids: CASSLQNRGHQPQHF. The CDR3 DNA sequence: TGTGCCAGCAGCCTTCAGAACAGGGGGCATCAGCCCCAGCATTTT.

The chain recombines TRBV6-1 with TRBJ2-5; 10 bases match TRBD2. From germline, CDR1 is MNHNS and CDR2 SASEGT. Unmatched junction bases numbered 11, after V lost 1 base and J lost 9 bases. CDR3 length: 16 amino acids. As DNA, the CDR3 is TGTGCCAGCAGTGAAGAGCGGGGGGGTTATCGTAGGGCCCAGTACTTC. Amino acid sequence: CASSEERGGYRRAQYF.

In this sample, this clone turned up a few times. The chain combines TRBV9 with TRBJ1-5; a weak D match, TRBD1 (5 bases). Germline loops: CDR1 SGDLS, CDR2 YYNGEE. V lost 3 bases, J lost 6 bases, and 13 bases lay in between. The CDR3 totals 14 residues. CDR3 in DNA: TGTGCCAGCAGCGCCTTCAGGGAGGGTCAGCCCCAGCATTTT. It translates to CASSAFREGQPQHF.

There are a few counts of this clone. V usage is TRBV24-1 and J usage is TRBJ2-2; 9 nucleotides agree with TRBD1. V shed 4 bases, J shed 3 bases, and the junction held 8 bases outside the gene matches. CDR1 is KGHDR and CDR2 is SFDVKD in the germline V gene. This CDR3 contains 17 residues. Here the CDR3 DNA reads TGTGCCACCAGTGAGTTCCGGAACAGGGGGCACACCGGGGAGCTGTTTTTT. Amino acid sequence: CATSEFRNRGHTGELFF.

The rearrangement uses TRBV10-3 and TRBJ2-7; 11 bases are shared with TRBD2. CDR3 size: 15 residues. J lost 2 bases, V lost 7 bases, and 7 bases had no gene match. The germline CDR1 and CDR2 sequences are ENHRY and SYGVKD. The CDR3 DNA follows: TGTGCCATCAAGGTGACTAGCGGGATGACCTACGAGCAGTACTTC. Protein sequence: CAIKVTSGMTYEQYF.

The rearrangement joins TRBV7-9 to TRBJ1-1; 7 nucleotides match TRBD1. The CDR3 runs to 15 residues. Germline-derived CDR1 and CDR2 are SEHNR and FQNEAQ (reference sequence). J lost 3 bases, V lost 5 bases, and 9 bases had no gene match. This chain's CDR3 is CASSKTGVGDTEAFF. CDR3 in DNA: TGTGCCAGCAGCAAAACAGGGGTGGGTGACACTGAAGCTTTCTTT.

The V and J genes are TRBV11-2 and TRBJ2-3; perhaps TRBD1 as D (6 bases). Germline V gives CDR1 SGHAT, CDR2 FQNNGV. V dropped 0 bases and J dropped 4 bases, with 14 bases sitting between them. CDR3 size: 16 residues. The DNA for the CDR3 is TGTGCCAGCAGCTTAGATAATCAGGGGCATTCAGATACGCAGTATTTT. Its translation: CASSLDNQGHSDTQYF.

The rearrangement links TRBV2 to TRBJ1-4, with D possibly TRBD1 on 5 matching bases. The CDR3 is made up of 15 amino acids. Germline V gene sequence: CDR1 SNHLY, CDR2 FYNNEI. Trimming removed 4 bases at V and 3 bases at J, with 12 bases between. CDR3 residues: CASSGRSGANEKLFF. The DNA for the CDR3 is TGTGCCAGCAGTGGCCGATCGGGGGCTAATGAAAAACTGTTTTTT.

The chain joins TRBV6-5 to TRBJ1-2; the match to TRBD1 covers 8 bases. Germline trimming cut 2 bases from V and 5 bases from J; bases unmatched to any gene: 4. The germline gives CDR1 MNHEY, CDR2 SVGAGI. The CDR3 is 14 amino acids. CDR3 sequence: CASSYTRTGYGYTF. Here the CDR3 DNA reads TGTGCCAGCAGTTACACGCGGACAGGGTATGGCTACACCTTC.

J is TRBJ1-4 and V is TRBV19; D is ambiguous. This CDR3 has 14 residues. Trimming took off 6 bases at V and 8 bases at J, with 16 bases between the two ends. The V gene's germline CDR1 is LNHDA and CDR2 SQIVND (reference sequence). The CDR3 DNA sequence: TGTGCCAGTAGCCGAATAGAACGAGGAGAAAAACTGTTTTTT. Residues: CASSRIERGEKLFF.

CDR3 amino acids: CASSIEGTGYQPQHF. The CDR3 DNA follows: TGTGCCAGTAGTATTGAGGGGACAGGGTATCAGCCCCAGCATTTT. The chain recombines TRBV19 with TRBJ1-5; 9 bases agree with TRBD1. V was clipped by 3 bases and J by 5 bases; unmatched bases: 5. The CDR3 is 15 amino acids. The germline CDR1 and CDR2 sequences are LNHDA and SQIVND (reference sequence).

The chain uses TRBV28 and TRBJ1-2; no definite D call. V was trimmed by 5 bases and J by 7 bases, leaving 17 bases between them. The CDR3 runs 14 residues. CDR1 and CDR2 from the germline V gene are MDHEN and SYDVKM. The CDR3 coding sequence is TGTGCCAGCAGTCCCCTGGTCGGGGTGGGTGGCTACACCTTC. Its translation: CASSPLVGVGGYTF.

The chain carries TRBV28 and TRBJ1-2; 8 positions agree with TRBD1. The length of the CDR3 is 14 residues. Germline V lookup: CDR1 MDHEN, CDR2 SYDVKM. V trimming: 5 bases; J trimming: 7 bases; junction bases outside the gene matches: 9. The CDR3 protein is CASSLVQGAIGYTF. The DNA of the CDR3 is TGTGCCAGCAGTCTCGTCCAGGGGGCTATTGGCTACACCTTC.

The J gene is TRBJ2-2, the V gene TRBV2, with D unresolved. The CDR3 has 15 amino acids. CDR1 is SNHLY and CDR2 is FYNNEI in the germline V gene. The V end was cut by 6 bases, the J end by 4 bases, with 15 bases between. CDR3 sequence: CASSTQAPGTGELFF. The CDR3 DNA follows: TGTGCCAGCAGCACGCAGGCGCCCGGCACCGGGGAGCTGTTTTTT.

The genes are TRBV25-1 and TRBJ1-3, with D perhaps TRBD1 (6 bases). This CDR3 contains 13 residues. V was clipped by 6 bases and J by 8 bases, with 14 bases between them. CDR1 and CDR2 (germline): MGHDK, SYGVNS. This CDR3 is CASRVVQGDTIYF. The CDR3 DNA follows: TGTGCCAGCAGAGTAGTACAGGGAGACACCATATATTTT. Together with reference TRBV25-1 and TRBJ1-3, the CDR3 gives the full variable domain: EADIYQTPRYLVIGTGKKITLECSQTMGHDKMYWYQQDPGMELHLIHYSYGVNSTEKGDLSSESTVSRIRTEHFPLTLESARPSHTSQYLCASRVVQGDTIYFGEGSWLTVV.

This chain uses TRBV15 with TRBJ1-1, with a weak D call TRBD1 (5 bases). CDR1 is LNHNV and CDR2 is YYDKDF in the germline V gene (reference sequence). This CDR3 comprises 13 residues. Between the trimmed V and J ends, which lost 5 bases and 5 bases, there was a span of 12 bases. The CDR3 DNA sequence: TGTGCCACCAGCGTCATTCGGGGGACTGAAGCTTTCTTT. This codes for CATSVIRGTEAFF.

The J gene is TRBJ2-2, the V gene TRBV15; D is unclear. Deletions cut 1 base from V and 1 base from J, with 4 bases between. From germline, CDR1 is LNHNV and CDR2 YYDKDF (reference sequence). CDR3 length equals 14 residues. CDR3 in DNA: TGTGCCACCAGCAGAGGACTGAACACCGGGGAGCTGTTTTTT. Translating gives CATSRGLNTGELFF.

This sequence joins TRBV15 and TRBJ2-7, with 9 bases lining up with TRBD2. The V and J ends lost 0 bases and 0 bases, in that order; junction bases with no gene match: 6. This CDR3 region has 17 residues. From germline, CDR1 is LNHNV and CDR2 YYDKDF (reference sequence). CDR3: CATSRELELAGSYEQYF. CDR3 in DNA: TGTGCCACCAGCAGAGAGTTGGAACTAGCGGGCTCCTACGAGCAGTACTTC.

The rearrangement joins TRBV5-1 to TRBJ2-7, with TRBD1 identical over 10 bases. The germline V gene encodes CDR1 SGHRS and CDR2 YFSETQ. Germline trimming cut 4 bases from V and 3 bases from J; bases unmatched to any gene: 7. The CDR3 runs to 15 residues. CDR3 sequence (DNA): TGCGCCAGCAGCCCGGGAGGGACAGGGGTCTACGAGCAGTACTTC. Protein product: CASSPGGTGVYEQYF.

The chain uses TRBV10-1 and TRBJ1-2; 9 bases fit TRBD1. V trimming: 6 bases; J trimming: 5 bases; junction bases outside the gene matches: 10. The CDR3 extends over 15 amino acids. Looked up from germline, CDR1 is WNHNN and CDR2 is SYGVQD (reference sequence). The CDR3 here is CASSEGPGQGYGYTF. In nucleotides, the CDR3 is TGCGCCAGCAGCGAAGGACCGGGACAGGGATATGGCTACACCTTC.

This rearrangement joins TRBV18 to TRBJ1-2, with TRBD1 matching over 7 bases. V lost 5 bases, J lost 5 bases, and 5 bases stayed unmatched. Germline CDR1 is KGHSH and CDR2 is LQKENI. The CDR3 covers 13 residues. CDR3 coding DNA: TGTGCCAGCTCATCAGGACAGGTTTATGGCTACACCTTC. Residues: CASSSGQVYGYTF.